This entry features one TCR beta chain sequence. There is no known antigen for this receptor. Per-base quality was not reported, and no clone a single base away is much larger than it. The germline V gene yields SGHTA for CDR1 and FQGNSA for CDR2. A distance of 8 bases separates the germline ends of V and J, which lose 5 bases and 0 bases respectively. The cysteine opens and the phenylalanine closes a CDR3 of 15 amino acids. Solely the CDR3 DNA is kept, with 45 bases framed from the first base. This sample was included in a study of human T cells and chemical hapten exposure (dated by TCRdb to the early 2020s). About the investigation overall: Libraries were pooled for sequencing, and per-sample TCR yields varied mainly because of small differences in library volumes within the pool. Peripheral blood TCR repertoire changes were tracked in vivo in alopecia patients during primary and secondary sensitization to the hapten diphenylcyclopropenone (DPC). From each blood RNA sample, both TCR alpha and TCR beta chains were sequenced. What the authors observed across the whole study: After repeated subsampling, changes were observed in the strength of the expansion versus patch-test correlation and in the threshold at which the correlation became significant. DPC sensitization did not change the number of TCRs with a frequency above 1 in 1000, and there was no evidence of changes in global repertoire structure.

Receptor amplification or capture employed 5' RACE. The sequencer listed for this sample is Illumina MiSeq. During library preparation, unique molecular identifiers were attached to individual cDNA molecules so that TCRs could be counted in a quantitative, reproducible way. The authors' analysis ran thus. The median number of TCRs per sample was some 100,000, ranging from about 23,224 to 690,600. V, J and CDR3 annotation of the TCR reads was carried out using the Decombinator software suite. For the PS versus PT1 abundance plots, all samples were subsampled to the same number of TCRs (28,000). Expanded TCRs were defined as absent before sensitization and observed at least eight times at the 2-week time point. TCRdb itself trimmed the public reads at Q25 with fastp, ran MiXCR and retained productive beta chains. Identical CDR3 proteins give one entry, which carries the most common genes and DNA. The authors' filters were not applied to this entry. The sample records 110,000 or so distinct CDR3 sequences, roughly 18% of which are singletons. Around 2.8% of the sample is in the top ten clones.

Total RNA was isolated from unfractionated whole blood collected in Tempus Blood RNA tubes. A few healthy volunteers acted as controls for TCR sequencing and had blood drawn at day 0, 2 weeks and 6 weeks. The sequence links TRBV7-2 to TRBJ2-6, with the D gene not clear enough to name. This clonotype originated in a human donor in good health. The bases are TGTGCCAGCAGCCACTCTCACTCTGGGGCCAACGTCCTGACTTTC. This translates into CASSHSHSGANVLTF.